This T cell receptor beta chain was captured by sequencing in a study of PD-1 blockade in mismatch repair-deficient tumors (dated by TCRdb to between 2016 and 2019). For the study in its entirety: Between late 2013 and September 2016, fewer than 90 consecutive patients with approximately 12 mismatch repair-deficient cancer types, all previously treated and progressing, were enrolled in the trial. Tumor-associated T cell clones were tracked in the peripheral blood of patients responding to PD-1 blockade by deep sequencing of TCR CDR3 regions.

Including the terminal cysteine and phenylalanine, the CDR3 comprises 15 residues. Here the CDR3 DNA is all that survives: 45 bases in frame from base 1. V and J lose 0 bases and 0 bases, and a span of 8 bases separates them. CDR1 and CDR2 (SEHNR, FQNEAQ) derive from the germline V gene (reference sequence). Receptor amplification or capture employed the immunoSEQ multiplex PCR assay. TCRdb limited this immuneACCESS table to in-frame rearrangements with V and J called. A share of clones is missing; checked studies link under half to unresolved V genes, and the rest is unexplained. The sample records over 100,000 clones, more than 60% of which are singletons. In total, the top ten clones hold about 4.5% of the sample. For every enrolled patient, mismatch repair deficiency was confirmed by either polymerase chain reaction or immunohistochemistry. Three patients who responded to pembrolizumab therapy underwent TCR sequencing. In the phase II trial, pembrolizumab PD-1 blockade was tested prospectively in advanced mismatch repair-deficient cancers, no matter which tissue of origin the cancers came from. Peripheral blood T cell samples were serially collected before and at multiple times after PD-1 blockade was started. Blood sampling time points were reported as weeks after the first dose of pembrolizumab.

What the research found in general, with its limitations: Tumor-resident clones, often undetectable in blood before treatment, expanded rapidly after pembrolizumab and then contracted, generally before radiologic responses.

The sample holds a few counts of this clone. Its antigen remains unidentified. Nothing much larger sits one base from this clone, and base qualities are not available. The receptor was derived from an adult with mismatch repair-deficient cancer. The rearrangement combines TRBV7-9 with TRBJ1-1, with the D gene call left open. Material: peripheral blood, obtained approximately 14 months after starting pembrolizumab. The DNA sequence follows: TGTGCCAGCAGCTTAGCGAGGGATATGAACACTGAAGCTTTCTTT. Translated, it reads CASSLARDMNTEAFF.